This T cell receptor (beta chain) was recorded in a study of CD8 T cells in ankylosing spondylitis. Study-level results: Significantly higher representation of disease-linked clones was reported for matched ankylosing spondylitis synovial fluid.

CDR1 and CDR2 from the germline V gene are SGHTA and FQGNSA. This CDR3 spans 15 amino acids. Trimming took 5 bases from V and 5 from J; bases not matched to a gene: 4. For TCR beta, libraries came from quantitative 5'-RACE with molecular barcodes. TCRdb re-called the 5' RACE reads through MiXCR, storing one row per CDR3 protein. The sample shows about 130,000 distinct CDR3 sequences, more than 5.5% of them seen only once. In the case of this clonotype: Its cognate antigen is unknown.

The sequence came from a female donor with ankylosing spondylitis or in good health (not recorded which). The chain links TRBV7-2 to TRBJ2-3; 13 bases fit TRBD2. Sequencing was carried out using blood, either unsorted or a sorted T cell fraction (not recorded which). In DNA, the CDR3 is TGTGCCAGCAGCGCCGGGACTAGCGGGGTAGATACGCAGTATTTT. Its protein product is CASSAGTSGVDTQYF.